Following are 28 T cell receptor beta chains from one sample sequenced in a study of memory CD4+ T cells and cytomegalovirus serostatus. Single viable CD3+CD4+CD8-CD45RO+ cells were sorted as the memory CD4+ T cells. Assay: immunoSEQ multiplex PCR; the TCRdb copy retains only in-frame clones and omits some. The sample includes 45,000 to 70,000 clones, approximately 77% of them seen just once. Sequencing input: memory CD4+ T cells from blood. These TCRs come from an adult in good health and CMV-seronegative. Some clones in this sample may be carry-over from other donors' samples.

The chain combines TRBV4-1 with TRBJ2-1; D remains unclear. The V gene's germline CDR1 is MGHRA and CDR2 YSYEKL. The CDR3 is made up of 16 amino acids. V lost 1 base, J lost 1 base, and 11 bases lay in between. CDR3 bases: TGCGCCAGCAGCCAAGTTAATCTGGTTTCCTACAATGAGCAGTTCTTC. Its protein is CASSQVNLVSYNEQFF.

The rearrangement joins TRBV7-2 to TRBJ2-3; TRBD2 matches 7 bases. V gave up 2 bases and J gave up 7 bases; unmatched junction bases: 9. Germline loops: CDR1 SGHTA, CDR2 FQGNSA. The CDR3 has 15 residues. In nucleotides, the CDR3 is TGTGCCAGCAGCTTATCCGGCGGGAGACTTAATACGCAGTATTTT. Its translation: CASSLSGGRLNTQYF.

V is TRBV7-9 and J is TRBJ1-1; D not certain. The CDR3 loop spans 14 amino acids. Germline loops: CDR1 SEHNR, CDR2 FQNEAQ (reference sequence). Trimming shortened V by 5 bases and J by 1 base, and 11 bases separated the two germline ends. The CDR3 region has the DNA TGTGCCAGCAGCAAAGGACGGGAGAACACTGAAGCTTTCTTT. It translates to CASSKGRENTEAFF.

Of note for this clone: Other DNA variants within this sample encode the same CDR3. The chain carries TRBV2 and TRBJ1-5; the D is unclear. CDR3 length: 13 residues. Between the trimmed V and J ends, which lost 4 bases and 1 base, there was a span of 5 bases. Germline lookup yields CDR1 SNHLY and CDR2 FYNNEI. CDR3 DNA sequence: TGTGCCAGCAGTGTTCAGAGCAATCAGCCCCAGCATTTT. This gives the protein CASSVQSNQPQHF.

As DNA, the CDR3 is TGTGCCAGCAGTCATGGGACAGGGGGCCTCACTGAAGCTTTCTTT. As protein: CASSHGTGGLTEAFF. V and J are TRBV28 and TRBJ1-1, with 12 bases that match TRBD1. The V and J ends lost 5 bases and 4 bases, in that order; junction bases with no gene match: 5. There are 15 residues in the CDR3. Germline lookup yields CDR1 MDHEN and CDR2 SYDVKM.

The chain is built from TRBV5-4 and TRBJ2-2, with 11 bases lining up with TRBD2. The V gene's germline CDR1 is SGHNT and CDR2 YYREEE (reference sequence). V was clipped by 4 bases and J by 5 bases; unmatched bases: 4. The CDR3 is made up of 15 amino acids. CDR3 residues: CASSTGLADTGELFF. The CDR3 nucleotides are TGTGCCAGCAGCACGGGACTAGCGGATACCGGGGAGCTGTTTTTT.

V is TRBV27 and J is TRBJ2-7; either TRBD1 or TRBD2 may supply D (5 bases each). Germline loops: CDR1 MNHEY, CDR2 SMNVEV (reference sequence). The CDR3 totals 14 residues. Trimming cost V 7 bases and J 2 bases, with 15 bases left between them. In nucleotides, the CDR3 is TGTGCCAGCACCAAAGGGACGGGTCCCTACGAGCAGTACTTC. Protein product: CASTKGTGPYEQYF.

This rearrangement joins TRBV19 to TRBJ1-2; D call uncertain. The CDR3 has 14 amino acids. From germline, CDR1 is LNHDA and CDR2 SQIVND (reference sequence). Trimming cost V 3 bases and J 4 bases, with 12 bases left between them. The CDR3, as DNA: TGTGCCAGTAGTATTGAGACTCCTCTCTATGGCTACACCTTC. The encoded protein is CASSIETPLYGYTF.

The chain recombines TRBV4-3 with TRBJ1-2; the D gene is possibly TRBD1 (6 bases). CDR3 length equals 15 residues. CDR1 and CDR2 (germline): LGHNA, YSLEER. The germline V and J ends were trimmed by 1 base and 8 bases, with 17 bases remaining between them. Here the CDR3 reads CASSQVRGVVRGYTF. The CDR3 DNA follows: TGCGCCAGCAGCCAAGTGAGGGGGGTTGTAAGGGGCTACACCTTC.

This clone appeared once. CDR3 bases: TGTGCCAGCAGCAAAAGCGGGAGTCCCTACAATGAGCAGTTCTTC. Translating gives CASSKSGSPYNEQFF. The rearrangement links TRBV9 to TRBJ2-1; 8 bases are a match to TRBD2. With V trimmed by 4 bases and J by 2 bases, 5 bases remained unmatched. This CDR3 region has 15 residues. Germline CDR1 is SGDLS and CDR2 is YYNGEE.

CDR3 loop: CSVRNIGSPLHF. CDR3 bases: TGCAGCGTTCGGAACATCGGATCACCCCTCCACTTT. V and J are TRBV29-1 and TRBJ1-6; D is unclear. This CDR3 comprises 12 residues. Germline CDR1 and CDR2: SQVTM and ANQGSEA. V lost 5 bases to trimming and J lost 10 bases, with 12 bases between them.

This chain links TRBV10-1 with TRBJ1-4, with 10 bases that match TRBD1. The CDR3 is 14 residues long. J lost 10 bases, V lost 3 bases, and 5 bases had no gene match. CDR1 WNHNN and CDR2 SYGVQD come from the germline V gene (reference sequence). The CDR3 here is CASSDDRGPAKLFF. The CDR3 DNA reads as TGCGCCAGCAGTGATGACAGGGGGCCCGCAAAACTGTTTTTT.

This chain uses TRBV7-9 with TRBJ2-3; no clear D. This CDR3 is built from 11 residues. V lost 8 bases and J lost 1, with 4 bases in between. Germline V gene lookup returns CDR1 SEHNR and CDR2 FQNEAQ (reference sequence). The CDR3 loop is CASGRTDTQYF. The CDR3, as DNA: TGTGCCAGCGGACGCACAGATACGCAGTATTTT. Filled out from reference TRBV7-9 and TRBJ2-3, the complete variable domain reads DTGVSQNPRHKITKRGQNVTFRCDPISEHNRLYWYRQTLGQGPEFLTYFQNEAQLEKSRLLSDRFSAERPKGSFSTLEIQRTEQGDSAMYLCASGRTDTQYFGPGTRLTVL.

V and J are TRBV5-4 and TRBJ2-7; the D gene is possibly TRBD2 (7 bases). V was cut by 1 base and J by 9 bases, with 14 bases left in between. The V gene's germline CDR1 is SGHNT and CDR2 YYREEE (reference sequence). The CDR3 contains 13 residues. The CDR3 sequence: CASSLRGGDGQYF. The CDR3 DNA reads TGTGCCAGCAGCTTGAGGGGGGGCGACGGGCAGTACTTC.

This clone was counted once. The gene calls are TRBV6-6 and TRBJ2-7, with D perhaps TRBD2 (5 bases). This CDR3 region has 16 residues. Germline CDR1 and CDR2: MNHNY and SVGAGI (reference sequence). Deletions cut 0 bases from V and 12 bases from J, with 24 bases between. CDR3 DNA: TGTGCCAGCAGTTACTCGGAGAGTAAGCGGTCCCCCCTGGGGTACTTC. Translated, it gives CASSYSESKRSPLGYF.

CDR3 loop: CASSPLTSGNTGELFF. The CDR3 nucleotides are TGTGCCAGCAGCCCCCTGACTAGCGGGAACACCGGGGAGCTGTTTTTT. V gene TRBV14 combines with J gene TRBJ2-2; TRBD2 agrees at 9 bases. This CDR3 spans 16 amino acids. Germline CDR1 is SGHDN and CDR2 is FVKESK. Germline trimming cut 4 bases from V and 1 base from J; bases unmatched to any gene: 4.

This clone occurred once. The chain links TRBV28 to TRBJ1-2, with 8 nucleotides matching TRBD1. V trimming: 4 bases; J trimming: 3 bases; junction bases outside the gene matches: 10. There are 16 residues in the CDR3. CDR1 and CDR2 from the germline V gene are MDHEN and SYDVKM. The CDR3 nucleotides read TGTGCCAGCAGTTCCACGCTCGGACAGGGCGACTATGGCTACACCTTC. Residues: CASSSTLGQGDYGYTF.

The chain is built from TRBV7-2 and TRBJ2-3; 8 bases align to TRBD2. Germline assignment: CDR1 SGHTA and CDR2 FQGNSA. The V segment lost 7 bases and the J segment 6 bases; nucleotides outside the gene matches: 9. The CDR3 sequence is 14 residues long. The CDR3 nucleotides are TGTGCCAGCAAGCTAACGGGGGGGCGGGATACGCAGTATTTT. Translation: CASKLTGGRDTQYF.

The CDR3 sequence: CASSQQGRKTQYF. CDR3 sequence (DNA): TGCGCCAGCAGTCAACAGGGAAGAAAGACCCAGTACTTC. This chain links TRBV23-1 with TRBJ2-5; TRBD1 might be the D (5 bases). TRBV23-1 falls under the ORF class, with uncertain function. With 2 bases removed from V and 6 bases from J, the gap between germline ends came to 10 bases. This CDR3 contains 13 residues.

The chain has TRBV2 and TRBJ2-7; D is unresolved. CDR1 and CDR2 (germline): SNHLY, FYNNEI. V was clipped by 5 bases and J by 6 bases, with 11 bases between them. This CDR3 spans 12 amino acids. The CDR3 loop reads CASSSLRGEQYF. CDR3 coding DNA: TGTGCCAGCAGTTCCCTTCGCGGCGAGCAGTACTTC.

This chain joins TRBV19 and TRBJ1-5, with 9 bases lining up with TRBD1. Germline CDR1 reads LNHDA; CDR2 reads SQIVND (reference sequence). The CDR3 covers 17 residues. With V trimmed by 10 bases and J by 0 bases, 13 bases remained unmatched. The CDR3 coding sequence is TGTGCCACCCGAGGGGACAGGGACCTCTATAGCAATCAGCCCCAGCATTTT. Translating it yields CATRGDRDLYSNQPQHF.

The gene calls are TRBV18 and TRBJ2-7; 10 positions match TRBD1. This CDR3 spans 13 amino acids. CDR1 and CDR2 (germline): KGHSH, LQKENI. Trimming cost V 3 bases and J 6 bases; bases outside gene matches: 2. CDR3 amino acids: CASSPRTGGEQYF. The CDR3 DNA reads TGTGCCAGCTCACCCCGGACAGGGGGCGAGCAGTACTTC. Variable domain in full (rest from reference TRBV18 and TRBJ2-7): NAGVMQNPRHLVRRRGQEARLRCSPMKGHSHVYWYRQLPEEGLKFMVYLQKENIIDESGMPKERFSAEFPKEGPSILRIQQVVRGDSAAYFCASSPRTGGEQYFGPGTRLTVT.

V usage is TRBV28 and J usage is TRBJ1-2, with D unclear. The ends were cut back, 5 bases at V and 2 bases at J, with 9 bases in the middle. CDR1 and CDR2 from the germline V gene are MDHEN and SYDVKM. CDR3 length: 13 amino acids. In DNA, the CDR3 is TGTGCCAGCAGTCGGCAAGCGAACTATGGCTACACCTTC. This translates into CASSRQANYGYTF.

This chain links TRBV30 with TRBJ2-3; 7 nucleotides align to TRBD2. The CDR3 sequence is 16 residues long. Trimming at V came to 1 base and at J to 6 bases, leaving 13 bases not matched to a gene. CDR1 is GTSNPN and CDR2 is SVGIG in the germline V gene (reference sequence). CDR3 DNA sequence: TGTGCCTGGAGTGGCCCTGGAGCGGGACCCGGGGATACGCAGTATTTT. Its translation: CAWSGPGAGPGDTQYF.

The V gene is TRBV7-3, the J gene TRBJ2-7; TRBD2 aligns across 13 bases. Germline V CDR1 and CDR2: SGHTA, FQGTGA. V was pared by 3 bases and J by 8 bases, with 13 bases of the junction left unmatched. The CDR3 has 17 residues. DNA of the CDR3: TGTGCCAGCAGCTTCTCCGGGACTAGCGGGGCCAGTGTGAAGCAGTACTTC. Translating gives CASSFSGTSGASVKQYF. The full variable domain, completed using reference TRBV7-3 and TRBJ2-7, is GAGVSQTPSNKVTEKGKYVELRCDPISGHTALYWYRQSLGQGPEFLIYFQGTGAADDSGLPNDRFFAVRPEGSVSTLKIQRTERGDSAVYLCASSFSGTSGASVKQYFGPGTRLTVT.

This clone was found a few times. This chain joins TRBV5-6 and TRBJ2-7, with D possibly TRBD1 on 6 matching bases. This CDR3 contains 15 residues. In germline, CDR1 is SGHDT, CDR2 YYEEEE. Trimming left V 2 bases short and J 3 bases short, with 15 bases between. CDR3 sequence reads: CASSLKPSTGYEQYF. CDR3 bases: TGTGCCAGCAGCTTAAAACCCTCGACAGGCTACGAGCAGTACTTC.

The chain couples TRBV29-1 to TRBJ1-1; tentatively, D is TRBD1 (5 bases). This CDR3 is 17 amino acids long. Germline CDR1 SQVTM, CDR2 ANQGSEA. Between the trimmed V and J ends, which lost 0 bases and 3 bases, there was a span of 20 bases. CDR3 in DNA: TGCAGCGTTGAAGATCGAATTGTAACCCGGGGGGACACTGAAGCTTTCTTT. Its protein product is CSVEDRIVTRGDTEAFF.

V and J are TRBV25-1 and TRBJ1-4; D perhaps matches TRBD1 (6 bases). V was pared by 8 bases and J by 8 bases, with 18 bases between. This CDR3 contains 14 residues. Looked up from germline, CDR1 is MGHDK and CDR2 is SYGVNS. CDR3 protein: CASARGGPEEKLFF. The CDR3, as DNA: TGTGCCAGCGCAAGGGGGGGGCCGGAAGAAAAACTGTTTTTT.